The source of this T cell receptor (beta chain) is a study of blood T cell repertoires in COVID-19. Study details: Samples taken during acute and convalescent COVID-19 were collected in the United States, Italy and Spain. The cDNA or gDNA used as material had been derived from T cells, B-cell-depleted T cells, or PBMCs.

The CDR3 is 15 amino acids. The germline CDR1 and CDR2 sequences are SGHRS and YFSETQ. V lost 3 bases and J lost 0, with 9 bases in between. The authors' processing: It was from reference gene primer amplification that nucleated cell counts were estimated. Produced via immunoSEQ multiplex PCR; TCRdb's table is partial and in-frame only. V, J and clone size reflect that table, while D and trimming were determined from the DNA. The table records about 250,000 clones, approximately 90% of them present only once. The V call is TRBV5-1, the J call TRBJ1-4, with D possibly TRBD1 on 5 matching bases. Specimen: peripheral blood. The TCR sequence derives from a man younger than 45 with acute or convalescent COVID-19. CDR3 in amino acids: CASSSQGSTNEKLFF. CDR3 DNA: TGCGCCAGCAGCTCCCAGGGCTCAACTAATGAAAAACTGTTTTTT.